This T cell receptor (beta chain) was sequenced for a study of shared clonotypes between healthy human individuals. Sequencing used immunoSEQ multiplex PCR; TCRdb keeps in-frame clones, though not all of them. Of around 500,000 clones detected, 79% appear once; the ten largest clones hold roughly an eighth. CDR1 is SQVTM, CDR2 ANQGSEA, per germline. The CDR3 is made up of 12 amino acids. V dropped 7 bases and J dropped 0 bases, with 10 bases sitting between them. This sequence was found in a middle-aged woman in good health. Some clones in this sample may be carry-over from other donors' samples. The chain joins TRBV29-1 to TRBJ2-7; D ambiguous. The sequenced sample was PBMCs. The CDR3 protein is CSGTLGSYEQYF. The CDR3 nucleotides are TGCAGCGGTACCCTGGGCTCCTACGAGCAGTACTTC.